Below, 32 T cell receptor beta chains from the same sample are listed, as sequenced in a study of control samples from healthy donors and cancer patients (dated by TCRdb to between 2020 and 2021). To prepare the library, the immunoSEQ multiplex PCR assay was applied. TCRdb obtained this table from immuneACCESS and retained in-frame rearrangements with V and J assigned. These tables miss some clones; where compared with another copy, unresolved V genes account for less than half of the shortfall, and the remainder is unexplained. Within this sample are some 120,000 clones, with approximately 92% of them counted one time only. Over 2% of the sample comes from the top ten. Sequenced input: blood. These receptors were taken from a man aged 18 to 29 in good health.

The V call is TRBV18, the J call TRBJ1-5, with D uncertain. The CDR3 is 13 amino acids. Germline V gene lookup returns CDR1 KGHSH and CDR2 LQKENI. V lost 3 bases to trimming and J lost 5 bases, with 8 bases between them. DNA for the CDR3: TGTGCCAGCTCACCGGGTAGGGATCAGCCCCAGCATTTT. It is translated as CASSPGRDQPQHF.

In this sample, this clone turned up once. J is TRBJ1-1 and V is TRBV2, with a possible D match to TRBD1 (5 bases). Germline CDR1 and CDR2: SNHLY and FYNNEI. This CDR3 spans 13 amino acids. V gave up 1 base and J gave up 7 bases, with 10 bases separating them. CDR3 in amino acids: CASSEEGSIEAFF. The CDR3 DNA reads as TGTGCCAGCAGTGAAGAGGGGTCGATTGAAGCTTTCTTT. The full variable domain, completed using reference TRBV2 and TRBJ1-1, is EPEVTQTPSHQVTQMGQEVILRCVPISNHLYFYWYRQILGQKVEFLVSFYNNEISEKSEIFDDQFSVERPDGSNFTLKIRSTKLEDSAMYFCASSEEGSIEAFFGQGTRLTVV.

The chain carries TRBV18 and TRBJ1-2; 8 nucleotides match TRBD1. The V segment lost 0 bases and the J segment 8 bases; nucleotides outside the gene matches: 8. In germline, CDR1 is KGHSH, CDR2 LQKENI. This CDR3 spans 15 amino acids. The CDR3 reads CASSPPSGGAEGYTF. The CDR3 bases are TGTGCCAGCTCACCACCCTCAGGGGGCGCAGAGGGCTACACCTTC.

The rearrangement uses TRBV4-1 and TRBJ2-7; 7 bases match TRBD1. This CDR3 comprises 15 residues. CDR1 is MGHRA and CDR2 is YSYEKL in the germline V gene. Trimming took 3 bases from V and 4 from J; bases not matched to a gene: 9. CDR3 nucleotide sequence: TGCGCCAGCAGCCACCAGGACAGGCGACAATACGAGCAGTACTTC. Translation gives CASSHQDRRQYEQYF.

This CDR3 reads CAWSRGGLREKLFF. CDR3 sequence (DNA): TGTGCCTGGAGTCGAGGGGGCTTACGTGAAAAACTGTTTTTT. The chain combines TRBV30 with TRBJ1-4, with 7 positions matching TRBD1. CDR1 and CDR2 from the germline V gene are GTSNPN and SVGIG (reference sequence). This CDR3 has 14 residues. With 2 bases clipped from V and 7 bases from J, the junction kept 7 bases outside the gene matches. The whole variable domain, remainder taken from reference TRBV30 and TRBJ1-4, is SQTIHQWPATLVQPVGSPLSLECTVEGTSNPNLYWYRQAAGRGLQLLFYSVGIGQISSEVPQNLSASRPQDRQFILSSKKLLLSDSGFYLCAWSRGGLREKLFFGSGTQLSVL.

The chain combines TRBV5-4 with TRBJ2-2; no clear D gene. CDR1 is SGHNT, CDR2 YYREEE, per germline (reference sequence). Trimming left V 0 bases short and J 0 bases short, with 9 bases between. The CDR3 is 16 residues long. The CDR3 DNA sequence: TGTGCCAGCAGCTTGGGTCAGGACGCGAACACCGGGGAGCTGTTTTTT. Translating gives CASSLGQDANTGELFF.

The chain combines TRBV5-4 with TRBJ2-1; 8 bases are a match to TRBD2. Germline CDR1 reads SGHNT; CDR2 reads YYREEE (reference sequence). V shed 6 bases, J shed 7 bases, and the junction held 9 bases outside the gene matches. This CDR3 has 14 residues. The chain's CDR3 is CASNELAGRNEQFF. In nucleotides, the CDR3 is TGTGCCAGCAACGAGCTAGCGGGTCGAAATGAGCAGTTCTTC.

The rearrangement links TRBV6-2 or TRBV6-3 to TRBJ2-7, with 12 nucleotides matching TRBD1. The CDR3 is made up of 14 amino acids. Trimming took 5 bases from V and 7 from J; bases not matched to a gene: 6. The germline V gene has CDR1 MNHEY and CDR2 SVGEGT. CDR3 region: CASSPGQGAREQYV. In nucleotides, the CDR3 is TGTGCCAGCAGTCCGGGACAGGGGGCGCGGGAGCAGTACGTC.

This chain uses TRBV7-9 with TRBJ1-5; D gene uncertain. Germline CDR1 and CDR2: SEHNR and FQNEAQ (reference sequence). The CDR3 is made up of 15 amino acids. V shed 1 base and J shed 7 bases, with 14 bases lying between them. The CDR3 protein is CASSLGSGAGQPQHF. The CDR3 region has the DNA TGTGCCAGCAGCTTAGGGTCCGGAGCGGGACAGCCCCAGCATTTT.

The rearrangement joins TRBV7-9 to TRBJ2-7; TRBD1 matches 9 bases. The ends lost 4 bases at V and 3 bases at J; junction bases unmatched: 7. The CDR3 contains 15 residues. The germline CDR1 and CDR2 sequences are SEHNR and FQNEAQ (reference sequence). CDR3 loop: CASSSRDREGYEQYF. CDR3 nucleotide sequence: TGTGCCAGCAGCTCCCGGGACAGGGAGGGCTACGAGCAGTACTTC. The complete variable domain, with remaining parts taken from reference TRBV7-9 and TRBJ2-7, reads DTGVSQNPRHKITKRGQNVTFRCDPISEHNRLYWYRQTLGQGPEFLTYFQNEAQLEKSRLLSDRFSAERPKGSFSTLEIQRTEQGDSAMYLCASSSRDREGYEQYFGPGTRLTVT.

The chain uses TRBV6-5 and TRBJ2-5; D may be TRBD1 or TRBD2 (5 bases each). CDR1 is MNHEY, CDR2 SVGAGI, per germline. The CDR3 sequence is 14 residues long. Deletions cut 0 bases from V and 4 bases from J, with 9 bases between. The CDR3 is CASSYSRDVETQYF. As DNA, the CDR3 is TGTGCCAGCAGTTACTCAAGGGACGTAGAGACCCAGTACTTC.

The chain uses TRBV7-8 and TRBJ2-1, with D perhaps matching TRBD2 (7 bases). This CDR3 spans 15 amino acids. The germline gives CDR1 SGHVS, CDR2 FQNEAQ. V shed 2 bases and J shed 3 bases, with 11 bases lying between them. The CDR3: CASSLKRGHYNEQFF. CDR3 nucleotides: TGTGCCAGCAGCTTAAAGCGGGGACACTACAATGAGCAGTTCTTC.

This clone was found once. The CDR3 bases are TGTGCCAGCAGTTACGGGGGCTCTGGAAACACCATATATTTT. Protein product: CASSYGGSGNTIYF. J is TRBJ1-3 and V is TRBV6-5, with D tentatively TRBD1 (5 bases). The CDR3 runs to 14 residues. V was cut by 2 bases and J by 0 bases, with 5 bases left in between. The germline CDR1 and CDR2 sequences are MNHEY and SVGAGI.

This chain joins TRBV28 and TRBJ2-7; TRBD2 matches at 10 bases. The CDR3 is 14 residues long. Germline CDR1 is MDHEN and CDR2 is SYDVKM. V dropped 6 bases and J dropped 6; count of bases not matched to a gene: 8. The chain's CDR3 is CASSLLAGSPEQYF. The CDR3 nucleotides are TGTGCCAGCAGCTTACTAGCGGGGAGCCCCGAGCAGTACTTC.

The chain couples TRBV10-3 to TRBJ2-7, with D unresolved. Germline V gives CDR1 ENHRY, CDR2 SYGVKD. V was cut by 3 bases and J by 4 bases, with 10 bases left in between. This CDR3 region has 13 residues. CDR3 protein: CAISDHSTYEQYV. In nucleotides, the CDR3 is TGTGCCATCAGTGACCACTCAACGTACGAGCAGTACGTC.

V gene TRBV7-6 combines with J gene TRBJ2-7; D is possibly TRBD2 (5 bases). The CDR3 is 15 residues long. The ends were cut back, 5 bases at V and 2 bases at J, with 16 bases in the middle. In germline, CDR1 is SGHVS, CDR2 FNYEAQ. The CDR3 coding sequence is TGTGCCAGCAGCCGCGGAGGAATTGAGCCCTACGAGCAGTACTTC. It encodes CASSRGGIEPYEQYF.

V is TRBV3-1 (or the pseudogene TRBV3-2) and J is TRBJ2-3; 10 nucleotides align to TRBD2. Unmatched junction bases numbered 6, after V lost 4 bases and J lost 2 bases. Germline CDR1 is LGHDT and CDR2 is YNNKEL (reference sequence). The CDR3 runs 16 residues. The CDR3 spells CASSRFSGGTTDTQYF. The CDR3 region has the DNA TGTGCCAGCAGCCGTTTTAGCGGGGGGACCACAGATACGCAGTATTTT.

The rearrangement uses TRBV29-1 and TRBJ1-2; 12 bases fit TRBD1. This CDR3 comprises 15 residues. The germline gives CDR1 SQVTM, CDR2 ANQGSEA. V trimming: 7 bases; J trimming: 5 bases; junction bases outside the gene matches: 11. The CDR3 here is CSAWDRGRSWYGYTF. The CDR3 DNA reads TGCAGCGCATGGGACAGGGGGCGGTCATGGTATGGCTACACCTTC.

The V gene is TRBV25-1, the J gene TRBJ2-3; TRBD1 is a possible D gene (6 bases). CDR1 is MGHDK and CDR2 is SYGVNS in the germline V gene. This CDR3 is built from 14 residues. V lost 4 bases and J lost 0, with 8 bases in between. CDR3 loop: CASSVGASTDTQYF. CDR3 sequence (DNA): TGTGCCAGCAGTGTGGGGGCTAGCACAGATACGCAGTATTTT.

The V gene is TRBV5-1, the J gene TRBJ2-1, with TRBD1 matching over 9 bases. The trim removed 2 bases at V and 7 bases at J, leaving 13 bases unmatched. The V gene's germline CDR1 is SGHRS and CDR2 YFSETQ. This CDR3 is built from 17 residues. In DNA, the CDR3 is TGCGCCAGCAGCTTCAGCACGTCCGGACAGGGGATTAATGAGCAGTTCTTC. It is translated as CASSFSTSGQGINEQFF.

This rearrangement joins TRBV6-6 to TRBJ1-3; a weak D match, TRBD1 (5 bases). The CDR3 covers 14 residues. V was cut by 6 bases and J by 3 bases, with 12 bases left in between. Germline V gene sequence: CDR1 MNHNY, CDR2 SVGAGI (reference sequence). CDR3 region: CASSDRGVGNTIYF. Here the CDR3 DNA reads TGTGCCAGCAGCGACCGGGGGGTTGGAAACACCATATATTTT.

This clone was detected only once. This sequence joins TRBV7-9 and TRBJ1-6, with D hard to call. The CDR3 spans 13 residues. Looked up from germline, CDR1 is SEHNR and CDR2 is FQNEAQ (reference sequence). Trimming took 4 bases from V and 8 from J, leaving 9 bases between them. The CDR3 loop reads CASSSLVDSPLHF. Here the CDR3 DNA reads TGTGCCAGCAGCTCCCTGGTGGATTCACCCCTCCACTTT.

The chain couples TRBV6-5 to TRBJ1-2; 8 positions match TRBD1. The germline gives CDR1 MNHEY, CDR2 SVGAGI. The CDR3 covers 13 residues. The ends lost 7 bases at V and 9 bases at J; junction bases unmatched: 10. The CDR3 is CASTRNRGVSYTF. CDR3 DNA sequence: TGTGCCAGCACTAGGAACAGGGGGGTGAGCTACACCTTC.

The chain has TRBV30 and TRBJ2-7; a weak D match, TRBD2 (6 bases). Trimming stripped 1 base from V and 2 bases from J, with 12 bases between. CDR3 length equals 14 residues. Germline V gives CDR1 GTSNPN, CDR2 SVGIG (reference sequence). In DNA form, the CDR3 reads TGTGCCTGGAGTGCCGGGACTCAACCCTACGAGCAGTACTTC. The encoded protein is CAWSAGTQPYEQYF.

The genes are TRBV28 and TRBJ2-5, with D uncertain. The CDR3 is 12 amino acids. Germline values: CDR1 MDHEN, CDR2 SYDVKM. The V end lost 1 base, the J end lost 5 bases, and 5 bases lay between the germline ends. CDR3 in DNA: TGTGCCAGCAGTTTATTCAGGGAGACCCAGTACTTC. Residues: CASSLFRETQYF.

The chain couples TRBV10-2 to TRBJ1-1; TRBD1 matches 7 bases. Germline assignment: CDR1 WSHSY and CDR2 SAAADI. This CDR3 has 13 amino acids. V was clipped by 6 bases and J by 5 bases; unmatched bases: 6. The CDR3 region has the DNA TGCGCCAGCAGGGAAGCAGGGGGAACTGAAGCTTTCTTT. Protein product: CASREAGGTEAFF.

This rearrangement joins TRBV3-1 (or the pseudogene TRBV3-2) to TRBJ2-7, with D uncertain. V was pared by 0 bases and J by 6 bases, with 3 bases between. This CDR3 is 11 amino acids long. Germline lookup yields CDR1 LGHDT and CDR2 YNNKEL (reference sequence). Here the CDR3 reads CASSQDREQYV. The CDR3 coding sequence is TGTGCCAGCAGCCAAGATCGCGAGCAGTACGTC.

The V gene is TRBV9, the J gene TRBJ2-1, with D perhaps matching TRBD2 (5 bases). The V gene lost 5 bases and the J gene lost 2 bases, with 17 bases spanning the gap. Germline loops: CDR1 SGDLS, CDR2 YYNGEE. The CDR3 has 16 amino acids. The CDR3 reads CASSGGGLSPYNEQFF. As DNA, the CDR3 is TGTGCCAGCAGTGGAGGCGGGCTCTCTCCCTACAATGAGCAGTTCTTC.

The V gene is TRBV7-9, the J gene TRBJ2-1; tentative D call: TRBD2 (6 bases). CDR3 length equals 15 residues. Trimming removed 6 bases at V and 4 bases at J, with 16 bases between. Germline CDR1 and CDR2: SEHNR and FQNEAQ (reference sequence). The CDR3 here is CASRPVAALYNEQFF. The CDR3 DNA reads TGTGCCAGCAGGCCGGTAGCGGCCCTTTACAATGAGCAGTTCTTC.

V usage is TRBV15 and J usage is TRBJ2-7, with D unclear. Germline CDR1 LNHNV, CDR2 YYDKDF (reference sequence). Trimming left V 1 base short and J 7 bases short, with 8 bases between. CDR3 length: 12 amino acids. The CDR3 sequence: CATSRVGKEQYF. In nucleotides, the CDR3 is TGTGCCACCAGCAGAGTAGGGAAGGAGCAGTACTTC. Looking up the rest from reference TRBV15 and TRBJ2-7 gives the full variable domain: DAMVIQNPRYQVTQFGKPVTLSCSQTLNHNVMYWYQQKSSQAPKLLFHYYDKDFNNEADTPDNFQSRRPNTSFCFLDIRSPGLGDTAMYLCATSRVGKEQYFGPGTRLTVT.

The DNA for the CDR3 is TGTGCCAGCAGCCAAGGACTAGCGGGGGGTTGGAGCTCCTACGAGCAGTACTTC. Amino acids: CASSQGLAGGWSSYEQYF. The chain is built from TRBV3-1 (or the pseudogene TRBV3-2) and TRBJ2-7; 13 nucleotides line up with TRBD2. With V trimmed by 1 base and J by 0 bases, 6 bases remained unmatched. Germline V CDR1 and CDR2: LGHDT, YNNKEL (reference sequence). The CDR3 runs to 18 residues.

The chain has TRBV11-2 and TRBJ2-1, with D hard to call. The germline V gene has CDR1 SGHAT and CDR2 FQNNGV. There are 13 residues in the CDR3. Between the trimmed V and J ends, which lost 0 bases and 7 bases, there was a span of 7 bases. In DNA form, the CDR3 reads TGTGCCAGCAGCTTAGAGTATTGGAATGAGCAGTTCTTC. This translates into CASSLEYWNEQFF.